The clone carrying this TCR beta chain turned up a few times. Its specificity is not known. PCR involved 60 Vbeta and 13 Jbeta primers. Clones were read by immunoSEQ multiplex PCR, and TCRdb kept only the in-frame ones, dropping some. This table has approximately 170,000 clones, 65% to 75% appearing once. The sample belongs to a study of cytomegalovirus exposure and HLA in healthy donors. Turning to the study itself: One earlier analysis, a look at around 170 million T cells, found about 100 million unique TCR beta sequences. Points from the study as a whole: Across all donors, roughly uniform sequencing depth was an assumption of the presence/absence analyses. A later analysis linked a missense variant in DCLRE1C to the trimming of TCR beta V and J genes.

Trimming left V 10 bases short and J 5 bases short, with 15 bases between. Germline loops: CDR1 MNHNY, CDR2 SVGAGI (reference sequence). The CDR3 contains 13 residues. The chain employs TRBV6-6 and TRBJ1-5; D possibly corresponds to TRBD1 (5 bases). The clonotype originates from a girl aged 10-17 years in good health and CMV-seronegative. Material: PBMCs. The CDR3 loop is CAITSDNHQPQHF. The DNA for the CDR3 is TGTGCCATAACATCGGACAATCATCAGCCCCAGCATTTT.